This T cell receptor (beta chain) is drawn from a study of memory CD4+ T cells and cytomegalovirus serostatus. Per the authors' pipeline: Out-of-frame sequences were removed, leaving 2 million to 2.5 million distinct TCRbeta sequences. TCRdb keeps only in-frame clones here, not all; method: immunoSEQ multiplex PCR. V, J and clone size derive from that table, while D and trimming were established from the DNA sequence. The data show 85,000 to 100,000 clones, with under 90% seen just once and around 3.6% held by the top ten. The sort gate was single viable CD3+CD4+CD8-CD45RO+ cells for memory CD4+ T cells. This clone was detected once. The TCR was taken from an adult in good health and CMV-seropositive. Sequenced sample: memory CD4+ T cells from blood.

The CDR3 reads CASSLNRPGTDTQYF. For the CDR3, the DNA is TGCGCCAGCAGCTTGAATCGACCGGGCACAGATACGCAGTATTTT. The V gene is TRBV5-1, the J gene TRBJ2-3; D not certain. Germline assignment: CDR1 SGHRS and CDR2 YFSETQ. V shed 1 base and J shed 1 base, with 10 bases lying between them. The CDR3 runs 15 residues.